This TCR beta chain was recovered during a study of untreated major depressive disorder. Study-wide results and limits: Three preselected Vbeta families were the sole sequencing comparisons. Generalizability is limited by the comparatively small study sample.

Excluded: major illness, comorbidity, regular medication, drug use, over 100 g alcohol weekly. CD4+ T cells were isolated from thawed PBMCs by magnetic negative selection. The method was immunoSEQ multiplex PCR; TCRdb's version includes in-frame clones alone and lacks a portion of them. The sample gives 20,000 to 25,000 clones, just under 95% of which show up once; roughly 0.31% is in the top ten. This clone showed up just once. Its specificity is not known. Relative to the germline gene, one junction end is altered; a read error may explain this. This CDR3 is built from 12 residues. From germline, CDR1 is MNHNS and CDR2 SASEGT.

Input material: CD4+ T cells from PBMCs. The J gene is TRBJ2-7, the V gene TRBV6-1; 7 bases agree with TRBD1. This clonotype was sampled from a man aged 30 to 39 in good health. The CDR3 DNA sequence: TGTGCCAGCAGTGACCTAGACAGGGCTCCTAGGTTC. Translation: CASSDLDRAPRF.